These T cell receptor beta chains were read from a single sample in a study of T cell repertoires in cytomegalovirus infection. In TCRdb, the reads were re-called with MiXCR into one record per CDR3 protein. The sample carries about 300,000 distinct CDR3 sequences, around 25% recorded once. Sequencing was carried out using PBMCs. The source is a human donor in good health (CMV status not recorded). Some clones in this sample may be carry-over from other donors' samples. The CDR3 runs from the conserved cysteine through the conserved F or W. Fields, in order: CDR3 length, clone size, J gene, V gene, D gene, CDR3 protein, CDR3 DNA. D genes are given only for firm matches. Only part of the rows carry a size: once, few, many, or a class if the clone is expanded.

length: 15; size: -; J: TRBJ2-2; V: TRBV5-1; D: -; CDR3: CASSQQRQNTGELFF; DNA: TGCGCCAGCAGCCAACAAAGACAGAACACCGGGGAGCTGTTTTTT
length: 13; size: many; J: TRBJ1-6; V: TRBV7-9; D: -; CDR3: CASNRVFGSPLHF; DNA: TGTGCCAGCAACCGGGTGTTTGGTTCACCCCTCCACTTT
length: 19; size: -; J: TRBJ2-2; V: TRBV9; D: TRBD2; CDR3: CASSVGLAGGYGYTGELFF; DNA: TGTGCCAGCAGCGTCGGACTAGCGGGAGGGTATGGGTACACCGGGGAGCTGTTTTTT
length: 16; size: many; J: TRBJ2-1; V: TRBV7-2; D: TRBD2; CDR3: CASISVAGSSYNEQFF; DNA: TGTGCCAGCATCAGTGTAGCGGGCAGCTCCTACAATGAGCAGTTCTTC
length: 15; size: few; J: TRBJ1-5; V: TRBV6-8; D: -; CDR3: CASSYSPDRNQPQHF; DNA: TGTGCCAGCAGTTACTCGCCGGATAGAAATCAGCCCCAGCATTTT
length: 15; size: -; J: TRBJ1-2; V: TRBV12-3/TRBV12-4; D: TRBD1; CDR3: CASSLSGQGDYGYTF; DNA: TGTGCCAGCAGTTTAAGCGGACAGGGGGACTATGGCTACACCTTC
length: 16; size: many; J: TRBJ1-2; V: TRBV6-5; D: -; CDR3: CASSYQSHYHNYGYTF; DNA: TGTGCCAGCAGTTACCAGTCCCACTATCATAACTATGGCTACACCTTC
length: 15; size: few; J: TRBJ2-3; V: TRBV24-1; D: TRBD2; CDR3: CATSVVAGRTDTQYF; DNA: TGTGCCACCAGTGTTGTAGCGGGGAGAACAGATACGCAGTATTTT
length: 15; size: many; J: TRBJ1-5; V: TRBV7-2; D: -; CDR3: CASSYTGLSNQPQHF; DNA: TGTGCCAGCAGCTATACAGGGTTAAGCAATCAGCCCCAGCATTTT
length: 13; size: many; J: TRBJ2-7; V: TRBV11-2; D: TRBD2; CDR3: CASSFSGIVEQYF; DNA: TGTGCCAGCAGCTTTAGCGGGATTGTCGAGCAGTACTTC
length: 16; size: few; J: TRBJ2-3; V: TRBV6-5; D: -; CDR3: CASSYSGGLYTDTQYF; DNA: TGTGCCAGCAGTTACTCCGGGGGTCTCTACACAGATACGCAGTATTTT
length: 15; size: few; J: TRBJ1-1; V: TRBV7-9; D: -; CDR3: CASSLGVGRNTEAFF; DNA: TGTGCCAGCAGCTTAGGGGTGGGGAGGAACACTGAAGCTTTCTTT
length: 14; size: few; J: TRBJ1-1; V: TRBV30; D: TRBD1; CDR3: CAWGTGVFKTEAFF; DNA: TGTGCCTGGGGGACAGGGGTATTCAAGACTGAAGCTTTCTTT
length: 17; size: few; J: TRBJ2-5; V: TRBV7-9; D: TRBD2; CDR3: CASSLISTSGDAETQYF; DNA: TGTGCCAGCAGCTTAATCTCGACTAGCGGTGATGCAGAGACCCAGTACTTC
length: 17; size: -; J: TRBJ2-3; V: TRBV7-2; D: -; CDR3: CASSVRIGIESTDTQYF; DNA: TGTGCCAGCAGCGTAAGAATAGGAATAGAAAGCACAGATACGCAGTATTTT
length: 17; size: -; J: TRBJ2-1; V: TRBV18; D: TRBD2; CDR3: CASSPPTGGGSYNEQFF; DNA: TGTGCCAGCTCACCACCGACGGGAGGGGGATCCTACAATGAGCAGTTCTTC
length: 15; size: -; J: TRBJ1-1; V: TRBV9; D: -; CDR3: CASSASGGVNTEAFF; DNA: TGTGCCAGCAGCGCTTCGGGGGGGGTGAACACTGAAGCTTTCTTT
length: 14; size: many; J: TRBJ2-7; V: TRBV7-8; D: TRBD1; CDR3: CASSFGTGVFEQYF; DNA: TGTGCCAGCAGCTTTGGGACAGGGGTTTTCGAGCAGTACTTC
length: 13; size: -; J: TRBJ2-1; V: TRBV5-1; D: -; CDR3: CASSQTGRNEQFF; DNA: TGCGCCAGCAGCCAGACAGGAAGGAATGAGCAGTTCTTC
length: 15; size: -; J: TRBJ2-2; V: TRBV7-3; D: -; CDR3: CASSLGSQNGGELFF; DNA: TGTGCCAGCAGCTTGGGGTCGCAGAACGGCGGGGAGCTGTTTTTT
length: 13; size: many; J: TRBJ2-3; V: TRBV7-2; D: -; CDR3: CASSLRDLHTQYF; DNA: TGTGCCAGCAGCCTCAGGGACCTGCATACGCAGTATTTT
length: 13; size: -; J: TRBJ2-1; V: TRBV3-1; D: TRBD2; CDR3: CASSLASGGAGFF; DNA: TGTGCCAGCAGCCTAGCTAGCGGGGGGGCCGGGTTCTTC
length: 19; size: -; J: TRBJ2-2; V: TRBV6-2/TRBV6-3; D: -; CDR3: CASSYPRDFLNQHSGELFF; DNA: TGTGCCAGCAGTTACCCCCGGGACTTCCTAAACCAACATTCCGGGGAGCTGTTTTTT
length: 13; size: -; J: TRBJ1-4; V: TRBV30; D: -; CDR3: CAWRGALWEKLFF; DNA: TGTGCCTGGAGGGGGGCGCTTTGGGAAAAACTGTTTTTT
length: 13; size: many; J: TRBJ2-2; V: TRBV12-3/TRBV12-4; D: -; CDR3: CASSGTNTGELFF; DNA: TGTGCCAGCAGCGGAACGAACACCGGGGAGCTGTTTTTT
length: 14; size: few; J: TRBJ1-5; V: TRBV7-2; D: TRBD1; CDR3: CASSLWGQDQPQHF; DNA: TGTGCCAGCAGCTTGTGGGGACAGGATCAGCCCCAGCATTTT
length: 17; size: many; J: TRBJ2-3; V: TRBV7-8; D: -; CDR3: CASSFPGGRGSTDTQYF; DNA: TGTGCCAGCAGCTTTCCTGGGGGGCGGGGGAGCACAGATACGCAGTATTTT
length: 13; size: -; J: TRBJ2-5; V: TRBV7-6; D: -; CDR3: CASRGRGGETQYF; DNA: TGTGCCAGCAGAGGGAGGGGGGGCGAGACCCAGTACTTC
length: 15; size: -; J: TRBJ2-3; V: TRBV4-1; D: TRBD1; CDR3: CASSPQDRGLDTQYF; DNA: TGCGCCAGCAGCCCCCAGGACAGGGGGCTAGATACGCAGTATTTT
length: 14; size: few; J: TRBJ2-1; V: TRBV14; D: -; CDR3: CASSQDLGPNLQFF; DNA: TGTGCCAGCAGCCAAGATCTGGGACCCAATTTGCAGTTCTTC
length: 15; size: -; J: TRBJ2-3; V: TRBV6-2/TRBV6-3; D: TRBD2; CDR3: CASSTGRAVVDTQYF; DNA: TGTGCCAGCAGCACCGGGAGGGCCGTGGTAGATACGCAGTATTTT
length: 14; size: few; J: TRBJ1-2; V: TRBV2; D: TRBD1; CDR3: CASSLDRGIHGYTF; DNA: TGTGCCAGCAGTCTGGACAGGGGTATACATGGCTACACCTTC
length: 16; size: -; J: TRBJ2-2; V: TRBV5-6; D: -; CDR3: CASSFYRDRNTGELFF; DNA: TGTGCCAGCAGCTTCTACCGGGATCGGAACACCGGGGAGCTGTTTTTT
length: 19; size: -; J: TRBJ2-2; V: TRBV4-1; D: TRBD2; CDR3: CASSLPEAGGPLNTGELFF; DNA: TGCGCCAGCAGCCTTCCCGAGGCGGGGGGGCCCCTGAACACCGGGGAGCTGTTTTTT
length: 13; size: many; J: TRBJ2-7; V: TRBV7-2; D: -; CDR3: CASSLGWGYEQYF; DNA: TGTGCCAGCAGCTTAGGGTGGGGGTACGAGCAGTACTTC
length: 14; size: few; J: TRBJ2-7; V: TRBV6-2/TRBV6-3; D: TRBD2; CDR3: CASSSSGRTNEQYF; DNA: TGTGCCAGCAGTAGTAGCGGGAGAACCAACGAGCAGTACTTC
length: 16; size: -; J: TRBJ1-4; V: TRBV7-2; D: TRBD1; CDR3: CASSLETVQGGGKLFF; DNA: TGTGCCAGCAGCTTAGAGACGGTTCAGGGGGGTGGAAAACTGTTTTTT
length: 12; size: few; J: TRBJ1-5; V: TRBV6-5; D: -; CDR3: CASNNRDQPQHF; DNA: TGTGCCAGCAACAACCGGGATCAGCCCCAGCATTTT
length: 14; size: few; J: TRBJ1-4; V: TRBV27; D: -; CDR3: CASRSPGFFEKLFF; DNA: TGTGCCAGCAGGTCCCCGGGCTTCTTTGAAAAACTGTTTTTT
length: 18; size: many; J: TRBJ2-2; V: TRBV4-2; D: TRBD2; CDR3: CASSQVALLAGNTGELFF; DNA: TGTGCCAGCAGCCAAGTAGCGCTATTAGCGGGAAACACCGGGGAGCTGTTTTTT
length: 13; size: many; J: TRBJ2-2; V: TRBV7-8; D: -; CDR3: CASSLPNTGELFF; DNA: TGTGCCAGCAGCTTACCGAACACCGGGGAGCTGTTTTTT
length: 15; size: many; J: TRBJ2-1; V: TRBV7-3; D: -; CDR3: CASSLTSGYYNEQFF; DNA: TGTGCCAGCAGCTTAACGTCAGGGTACTACAATGAGCAGTTCTTC
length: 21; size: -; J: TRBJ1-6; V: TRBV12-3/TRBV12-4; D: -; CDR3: CASSPDRGSLRASSYNSPLHF; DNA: TGTGCCAGCAGTCCGGACCGGGGTAGCCTTAGGGCGAGCTCCTATAATTCACCCCTCCACTTT
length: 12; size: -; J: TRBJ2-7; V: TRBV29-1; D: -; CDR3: CSVTRGSYEQYF; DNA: TGCAGCGTCACCCGGGGTTCCTACGAGCAGTACTTC
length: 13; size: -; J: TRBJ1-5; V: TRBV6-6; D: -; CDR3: CASSYRGPEPQHF; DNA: TGTGCCAGCAGTTACAGGGGCCCCGAGCCCCAGCATTTT
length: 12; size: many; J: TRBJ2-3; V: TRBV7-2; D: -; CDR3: CASSLAEATQYF; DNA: TGTGCCAGCAGCTTAGCGGAGGCTACGCAGTATTTT
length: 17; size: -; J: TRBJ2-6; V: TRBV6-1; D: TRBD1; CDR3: CASSEVGRGPGANVLTF; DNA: TGTGCCAGCAGTGAAGTTGGCAGGGGGCCAGGGGCCAACGTCCTGACTTTC
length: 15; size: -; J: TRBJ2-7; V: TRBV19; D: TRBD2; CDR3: CASSILLAGTYEQYF; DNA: TGTGCCAGTAGTATTTTGTTAGCGGGGACTTACGAGCAGTACTTC
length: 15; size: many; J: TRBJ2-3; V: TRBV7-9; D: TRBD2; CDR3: CASSSGTSSSDTQYF; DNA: TGTGCCAGCAGTTCCGGGACTAGCAGTTCAGATACGCAGTATTTT